The rows below give T cell receptor beta chains drawn from one sample of a study of PD-1 blockade in classical Hodgkin lymphoma. The data were produced by immunoSEQ multiplex PCR, yet TCRdb's version contains in-frame clones alone and is incomplete. This table holds some 150,000 clones, about four fifths found once. Sequencing used peripheral blood mononuclear cells (PBMCs), obtained before the second cycle of nivolumab. All receptors come from a human donor with classical Hodgkin lymphoma. Each CDR3 is given without its conserved first and last residue. Fields, in order: J gene, clone size, CDR3 length, V gene, CDR3 protein. Expanded clones are given a class, and other clones once, few, many or no size at all.

j_call: TRBJ2-5
clone_size: .
cdr3_length: 14
v_call: TRBV9
cdr3_aa: ASSTRQGARQETQY

j_call: TRBJ2-4
clone_size: .
cdr3_length: 11
v_call: TRBV30
cdr3_aa: AGTAGIKNIQY

j_call: TRBJ2-5
clone_size: .
cdr3_length: 14
v_call: TRBV7-9
cdr3_aa: ASSVLAGVSAETQY

j_call: TRBJ1-5
clone_size: .
cdr3_length: 10
v_call: TRBV7-2
cdr3_aa: ASSPGGQPQH

j_call: TRBJ2-5
clone_size: .
cdr3_length: 11
v_call: TRBV9
cdr3_aa: ASSAGGQETQY

j_call: TRBJ2-7
clone_size: .
cdr3_length: 10
v_call: TRBV7-2
cdr3_aa: ASSLGSYEQY

j_call: TRBJ1-2
clone_size: .
cdr3_length: 11
v_call: TRBV6-5
cdr3_aa: ASRWTEWGGYT

j_call: TRBJ2-2
clone_size: .
cdr3_length: 10
v_call: TRBV6-5
cdr3_aa: ASSHPTGELF

j_call: TRBJ2-5
clone_size: .
cdr3_length: 13
v_call: TRBV9
cdr3_aa: ASSVGGAAQETQY

j_call: TRBJ1-1
clone_size: .
cdr3_length: 10
v_call: TRBV5-6
cdr3_aa: ASSLTRTEAF

j_call: TRBJ1-3
clone_size: .
cdr3_length: 14
v_call: TRBV28
cdr3_aa: ASSTTGTGDGNTIY

j_call: TRBJ2-5
clone_size: .
cdr3_length: 12
v_call: TRBV19
cdr3_aa: ASTGQGRRKTQY

j_call: TRBJ2-1
clone_size: few
cdr3_length: 12
v_call: TRBV4-2
cdr3_aa: ASSQDLMEFEQF

j_call: TRBJ1-3
clone_size: .
cdr3_length: 12
v_call: TRBV18
cdr3_aa: ASSPDRSGNTIY

j_call: TRBJ2-1
clone_size: .
cdr3_length: 13
v_call: TRBV6-5
cdr3_aa: ASSYSWGGSSEQF

j_call: TRBJ1-4
clone_size: .
cdr3_length: 13
v_call: TRBV12-5
cdr3_aa: ASGPNRGLNEKLF

j_call: TRBJ1-3
clone_size: few
cdr3_length: 11
v_call: TRBV7-9
cdr3_aa: ASSLAEWGTIY

j_call: TRBJ1-4
clone_size: once
cdr3_length: 13
v_call: TRBV27
cdr3_aa: ASRLALSTNEKLF

j_call: TRBJ2-1
clone_size: .
cdr3_length: 13
v_call: TRBV7-2
cdr3_aa: ASSFLPGGLNEQF

j_call: TRBJ2-3
clone_size: .
cdr3_length: 13
v_call: TRBV7-2
cdr3_aa: ASSLVGTATDTQY

j_call: TRBJ1-2
clone_size: .
cdr3_length: 14
v_call: TRBV9
cdr3_aa: ASSGGDGRINYGYT

j_call: TRBJ1-1
clone_size: many
cdr3_length: 13
v_call: TRBV9
cdr3_aa: ASSGETVINTEAF

j_call: TRBJ2-5
clone_size: .
cdr3_length: 12
v_call: TRBV6-5
cdr3_aa: ASSSRGGQETQY

j_call: TRBJ2-2
clone_size: .
cdr3_length: 17
v_call: TRBV5-3
cdr3_aa: ARSARDRGRGGNTGELF

j_call: TRBJ1-3
clone_size: .
cdr3_length: 14
v_call: TRBV5-4
cdr3_aa: ASSSGRLVSGNTIY

j_call: TRBJ1-5
clone_size: .
cdr3_length: 13
v_call: TRBV6-5
cdr3_aa: ASSYEVYSNQPQH

j_call: TRBJ2-1
clone_size: .
cdr3_length: 13
v_call: TRBV5-1
cdr3_aa: ASSFREGSYNEQF

j_call: TRBJ2-3
clone_size: few
cdr3_length: 11
v_call: TRBV30
cdr3_aa: AWGVGGRDTQY

j_call: TRBJ2-7
clone_size: .
cdr3_length: 12
v_call: TRBV30
cdr3_aa: AGRGTGGLYEQY

j_call: TRBJ1-2
clone_size: .
cdr3_length: 13
v_call: TRBV2
cdr3_aa: ASSERGVQGYGYT

j_call: TRBJ1-2
clone_size: .
cdr3_length: 12
v_call: TRBV4-1
cdr3_aa: ASSQVTRNYGYT

j_call: TRBJ2-2
clone_size: .
cdr3_length: 9
v_call: TRBV10-2
cdr3_aa: ASSEAGELF

j_call: TRBJ1-4
clone_size: .
cdr3_length: 13
v_call: TRBV4-1
cdr3_aa: ASSQDRQRREKLF

j_call: TRBJ2-1
clone_size: once
cdr3_length: 12
v_call: TRBV10-3
cdr3_aa: AIARSGRAVEQF

j_call: TRBJ1-1
clone_size: .
cdr3_length: 11
v_call: TRBV5-1
cdr3_aa: ASRTGGRAEAF

j_call: TRBJ1-5
clone_size: .
cdr3_length: 13
v_call: TRBV15
cdr3_aa: ATSSLGGFNQPQH

j_call: TRBJ1-5
clone_size: few
cdr3_length: 13
v_call: TRBV5-4
cdr3_aa: ASSYGQGAHQPQH

j_call: TRBJ1-1
clone_size: .
cdr3_length: 11
v_call: TRBV6-5
cdr3_aa: ASRFGPNTEAF

j_call: TRBJ2-3
clone_size: .
cdr3_length: 14
v_call: TRBV4-2
cdr3_aa: ASSQDSGGGPGTQY

j_call: TRBJ2-6
clone_size: .
cdr3_length: 12
v_call: TRBV10-3
cdr3_aa: AATTAVGANVLT

j_call: TRBJ1-4
clone_size: .
cdr3_length: 13
v_call: TRBV19
cdr3_aa: ASSRQPATNEKLF

j_call: TRBJ1-4
clone_size: .
cdr3_length: 13
v_call: TRBV6-6
cdr3_aa: ASSYVGQGGEKLF

j_call: TRBJ2-1
clone_size: .
cdr3_length: 10
v_call: TRBV7-3
cdr3_aa: ASSLNLGEQF

j_call: TRBJ1-1
clone_size: .
cdr3_length: 12
v_call: TRBV6-5
cdr3_aa: ASSFSQGYTEAF

j_call: TRBJ2-5
clone_size: .
cdr3_length: 11
v_call: TRBV27
cdr3_aa: ASSLWEQETQY

j_call: TRBJ2-7
clone_size: .
cdr3_length: 12
v_call: TRBV18
cdr3_aa: ASSPLGRSYEQY

j_call: TRBJ1-1
clone_size: .
cdr3_length: 13
v_call: TRBV7-9
cdr3_aa: ASSLGRDRNTEAF

j_call: TRBJ1-1
clone_size: .
cdr3_length: 9
v_call: TRBV6-1
cdr3_aa: AISGDTEAF

j_call: TRBJ1-2
clone_size: .
cdr3_length: 15
v_call: TRBV4-2
cdr3_aa: ASSQDTLQGENYGYT

j_call: TRBJ1-3
clone_size: .
cdr3_length: 11
v_call: TRBV25-1
cdr3_aa: ASRRTGGNTIY

j_call: TRBJ2-2
clone_size: .
cdr3_length: 20
v_call: TRBV28
cdr3_aa: ASSWSSWAWGGRVADTGELF

j_call: TRBJ2-2
clone_size: .
cdr3_length: 13
v_call: TRBV4-3
cdr3_aa: ASSQGQGNTGELF

j_call: TRBJ1-1
clone_size: .
cdr3_length: 13
v_call: TRBV18
cdr3_aa: ASSPLLGGSTEAF